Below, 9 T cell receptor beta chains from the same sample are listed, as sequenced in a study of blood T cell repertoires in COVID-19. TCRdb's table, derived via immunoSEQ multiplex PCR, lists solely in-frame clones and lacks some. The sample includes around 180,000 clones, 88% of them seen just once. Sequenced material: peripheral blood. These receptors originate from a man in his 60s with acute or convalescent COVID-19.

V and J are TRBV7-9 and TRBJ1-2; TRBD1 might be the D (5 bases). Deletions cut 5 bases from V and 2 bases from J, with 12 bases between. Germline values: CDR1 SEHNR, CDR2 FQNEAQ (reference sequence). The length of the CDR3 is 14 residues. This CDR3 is CASSPPQVNYGYTF. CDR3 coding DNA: TGTGCCAGCAGCCCCCCACAGGTGAACTATGGCTACACCTTC.

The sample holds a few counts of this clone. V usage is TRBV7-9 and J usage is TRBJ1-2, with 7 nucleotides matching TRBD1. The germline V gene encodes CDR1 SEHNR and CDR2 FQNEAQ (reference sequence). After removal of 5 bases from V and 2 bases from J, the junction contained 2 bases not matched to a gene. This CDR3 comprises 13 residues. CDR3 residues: CASSPGQNYGYTF. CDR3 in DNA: TGTGCCAGCAGCCCGGGACAGAACTATGGCTACACCTTC. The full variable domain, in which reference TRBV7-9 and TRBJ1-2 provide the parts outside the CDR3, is DTGVSQNPRHKITKRGQNVTFRCDPISEHNRLYWYRQTLGQGPEFLTYFQNEAQLEKSRLLSDRFSAERPKGSFSTLEIQRTEQGDSAMYLCASSPGQNYGYTFGSGTRLTVV.

The CDR3 region is CATSDRVETQYF. The CDR3 DNA follows: TGTGCCACCAGTGACAGGGTGGAGACCCAGTACTTC. The chain uses TRBV24-1 and TRBJ2-5, with a weak D call TRBD1 (5 bases). The V gene's germline CDR1 is KGHDR and CDR2 SFDVKD. The CDR3 spans 12 residues. V shed 4 bases and J shed 5 bases, with 7 bases lying between them.

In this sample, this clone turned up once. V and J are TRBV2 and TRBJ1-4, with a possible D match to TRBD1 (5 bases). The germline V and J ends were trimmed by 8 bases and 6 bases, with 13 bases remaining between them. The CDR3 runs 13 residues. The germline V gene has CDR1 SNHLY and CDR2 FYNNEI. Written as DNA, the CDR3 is TGTGCCAGCCTTAGGGACTACGATGAAAAACTGTTTTTT. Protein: CASLRDYDEKLFF.

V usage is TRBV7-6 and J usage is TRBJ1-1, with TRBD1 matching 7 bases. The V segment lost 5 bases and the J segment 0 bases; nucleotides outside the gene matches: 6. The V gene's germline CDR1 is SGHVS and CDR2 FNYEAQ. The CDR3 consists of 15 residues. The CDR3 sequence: CASSRPGQLNTEAFF. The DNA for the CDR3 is TGTGCCAGCAGCCGGCCGGGACAGTTGAACACTGAAGCTTTCTTT.

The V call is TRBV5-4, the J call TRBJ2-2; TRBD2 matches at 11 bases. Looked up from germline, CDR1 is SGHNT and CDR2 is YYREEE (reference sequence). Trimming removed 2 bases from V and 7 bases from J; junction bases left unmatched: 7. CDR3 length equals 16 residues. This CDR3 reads CASSFSSGGRGGELFF. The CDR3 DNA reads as TGTGCCAGCAGCTTCTCTAGCGGGGGGCGTGGCGGGGAGCTGTTTTTT.

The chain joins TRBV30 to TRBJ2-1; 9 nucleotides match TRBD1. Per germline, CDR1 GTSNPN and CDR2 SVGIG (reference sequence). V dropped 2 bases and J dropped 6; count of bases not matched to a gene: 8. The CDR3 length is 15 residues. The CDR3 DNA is TGTGCCTGGAGTTGGGGACAGGGAAGTGCCAATGAGCAGTTCTTC. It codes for CAWSWGQGSANEQFF.

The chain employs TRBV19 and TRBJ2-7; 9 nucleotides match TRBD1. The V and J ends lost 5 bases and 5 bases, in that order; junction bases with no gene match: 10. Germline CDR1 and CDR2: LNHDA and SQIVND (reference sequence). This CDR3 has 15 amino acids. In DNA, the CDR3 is TGTGCCAGTAGTCCCGCCGGGACAGGGATCAACGAGCAGTACTTC. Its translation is CASSPAGTGINEQYF. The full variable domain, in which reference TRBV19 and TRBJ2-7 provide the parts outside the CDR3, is DGGITQSPKYLFRKEGQNVTLSCEQNLNHDAMYWYRQDPGQGLRLIYYSQIVNDFQKGDIAEGYSVSREKKESFPLTVTSAQKNPTAFYLCASSPAGTGINEQYFGPGTRLTVT.

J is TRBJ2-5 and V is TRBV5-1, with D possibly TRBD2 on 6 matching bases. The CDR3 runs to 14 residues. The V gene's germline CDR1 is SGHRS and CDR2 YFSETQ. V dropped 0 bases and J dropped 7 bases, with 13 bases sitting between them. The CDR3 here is CASSLAGEQVTQYF. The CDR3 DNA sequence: TGCGCCAGCAGCTTGGCGGGAGAGCAGGTGACCCAGTACTTC.